This T cell receptor beta chain was observed in a study of cytomegalovirus exposure and HLA in healthy donors. Study-level results: The productive fraction for most TCR beta V segments was about 87% or about 30% in an earlier analysis. Most TCR sequences were seen very rarely across donors, but some public TCRs occurred in many.

Researchers ran the PCR with 60 Vbeta and 13 Jbeta primers. Data came from immunoSEQ multiplex PCR; TCRdb stores just in-frame clones and leaves some out. Of 130,000 or so clones listed, 82% were seen once; the top ten hold under 2%. There are 12 residues in the CDR3. CDR1 and CDR2 from the germline V gene are MDHEN and SYDVKM. The V segment lost 2 bases and the J segment 12 bases; nucleotides outside the gene matches: 4. Comment on this clone: The antigen remains unidentified.

V and J are TRBV28 and TRBJ2-1; 7 bases line up with TRBD1. This TCR came from a woman in her 40s in good health and CMV-seronegative. Sequencing input: PBMCs. The CDR3 loop is CASSLPRGWQFF. For the CDR3, the DNA is TGTGCCAGCAGTTTACCCAGGGGGTGGCAGTTCTTC.